Following are 12 T cell receptor beta chains from one sample sequenced in a study of cytomegalovirus exposure and HLA in healthy donors. The study ran its PCR with 60 Vbeta and 13 Jbeta primers. Clones were sequenced by immunoSEQ multiplex PCR, and TCRdb holds only the in-frame ones, with some missing. Its listing shows about 210,000 clones. Input material: PBMCs. The receptors here all came from a woman between 25 and 40 years old in good health and CMV-seropositive.

The CDR3 DNA is TGTGCCAGCAGTTTAAGTCAAGGACAGGGTTTCGTTGGGGCCAACGTCCTGACTTTC. As protein: CASSLSQGQGFVGANVLTF. V is TRBV27 and J is TRBJ2-6; 8 positions agree with TRBD1. The J segment lost 3 bases and the V segment lost 2 bases, leaving 12 bases of the junction unmatched. The CDR3 loop spans 19 amino acids. The germline V gene has CDR1 MNHEY and CDR2 SMNVEV (reference sequence).

This sequence joins TRBV7-6 and TRBJ2-1; TRBD2 aligns across 7 bases. The germline gives CDR1 SGHVS, CDR2 FNYEAQ. The CDR3 sequence is 13 residues long. Trimming took 6 bases from V and 9 from J; bases not matched to a gene: 8. CDR3 nucleotides: TGTGCCAGCAGTCCCGGACTAGTTGGTGAGCAGTTCTTC. Protein: CASSPGLVGEQFF. The full variable domain, in which reference TRBV7-6 and TRBJ2-1 provide the parts outside the CDR3, is GAGVSQSPRYKVTKRGQDVALRCDPISGHVSLYWYRQALGQGPEFLTYFNYEAQQDKSGLPNDRFSAERPEGSISTLTIQRTEQRDSAMYRCASSPGLVGEQFFGPGTRLTVL.

This CDR3 reads CASSLAGSGTYEQYF. CDR3 DNA: TGCGCCAGCAGCTTGGCCGGATCAGGAACCTACGAGCAGTACTTC. The chain uses TRBV5-1 and TRBJ2-5; D is uncertain. Near its end, the DNA agrees better with TRBJ2-7, so the J call may be wrong. The CDR3 has 15 residues. Germline V gene lookup returns CDR1 SGHRS and CDR2 YFSETQ.

This rearrangement joins TRBV27 to TRBJ2-1; 9 bases fit TRBD2. CDR1 is MNHEY and CDR2 is SMNVEV in the germline V gene (reference sequence). Trimming cost V 8 bases and J 1 base; bases outside gene matches: 3. This CDR3 is built from 14 residues. The CDR3 region is CASLGLASYNEQFF. For the CDR3, the DNA is TGTGCCAGCCTGGGACTAGCTTCCTACAATGAGCAGTTCTTC.

The chain uses TRBV5-6 and TRBJ1-4, with TRBD1 matching over 9 bases. Unmatched junction bases numbered 14, after V lost 3 bases and J lost 11 bases. Germline CDR1 reads SGHDT; CDR2 reads YYEEEE. The CDR3 loop spans 16 amino acids. The CDR3 sequence is CASSSNGLRDRAKLFF. The CDR3 DNA reads as TGTGCCAGCAGCTCGAACGGCCTCCGGGACAGGGCGAAACTGTTTTTT.

V is TRBV6-1 and J is TRBJ1-1; maybe TRBD1 (6 bases). The length of the CDR3 is 19 residues. Trimming removed 1 base from V and 1 base from J, with 22 bases in between. CDR1 and CDR2 from the germline V gene are MNHNS and SASEGT. For the CDR3, the DNA is TGTGCCAGCAGTGAAGGCCCTAGACAGGACTTTAATTGGAACACTGAAGCTTTCTTT. The encoded protein is CASSEGPRQDFNWNTEAFF.

This sequence joins TRBV7-9 and TRBJ2-3; TRBD2 agrees at 7 bases. CDR1 is SEHNR, CDR2 FQNEAQ, per germline (reference sequence). With 4 bases clipped from V and 0 bases from J, the junction kept 16 bases outside the gene matches. The length of the CDR3 is 19 residues. CDR3 sequence reads: CASSSSSMASGTSTDTQYF. For the CDR3, the DNA is TGTGCCAGCAGCTCCTCCTCCATGGCTAGCGGCACTAGCACAGATACGCAGTATTTT.

The gene calls are TRBV9 and TRBJ2-2; 7 bases line up with TRBD1. The J segment lost 4 bases and the V segment lost 3 bases, leaving 6 bases of the junction unmatched. CDR1 is SGDLS and CDR2 is YYNGEE in the germline V gene. This CDR3 contains 15 residues. CDR3 sequence reads: CASSGPGGSTGELFF. Here the CDR3 DNA reads TGTGCCAGCAGCGGGCCAGGGGGATCCACCGGGGAGCTGTTTTTT.

The V call is TRBV5-1, the J call TRBJ2-5; perhaps TRBD2 as D (5 bases). The V gene's germline CDR1 is SGHRS and CDR2 YFSETQ. V gave up 5 bases and J gave up 0 bases, with 17 bases separating them. The CDR3 contains 16 residues. CDR3 protein: CASRPSIFTDQETQYF. The CDR3 nucleotides are TGCGCCAGCAGGCCTAGCATTTTCACAGACCAAGAGACCCAGTACTTC.

The chain has TRBV7-9 and TRBJ1-1; D is possibly TRBD1 (5 bases). From germline, CDR1 is SEHNR and CDR2 FQNEAQ (reference sequence). The CDR3 is made up of 14 amino acids. V was pared by 5 bases and J by 4 bases, with 14 bases between. CDR3 sequence (DNA): TGTGCCAGCAGCCAAGATTTCGGGGGCACTGAAGCTTTCTTT. This encodes CASSQDFGGTEAFF.

The chain couples TRBV27 to TRBJ1-4; no clear D. The CDR3 length is 16 residues. In germline, CDR1 is MNHEY, CDR2 SMNVEV (reference sequence). V lost 5 bases and J lost 7, with 20 bases in between. In DNA form, the CDR3 reads TGTGCCAGCAGTCCTACGATAGGAGTTGTTGGTGAAAAACTGTTTTTT. This translates into CASSPTIGVVGEKLFF.

The chain uses TRBV7-2 and TRBJ2-7; 8 bases map to TRBD1. This CDR3 is built from 15 residues. V lost 6 bases, J lost 0 bases, and 7 bases stayed unmatched. Germline-derived CDR1 and CDR2 are SGHTA and FQGNSA. CDR3 in DNA: TGTGCCAGCAGATACCGGGACAGGAGCTCCTACGAGCAGTACTTC. It is translated as CASRYRDRSSYEQYF.